Listed below are T cell receptor beta chains from one sample, sequenced in a study of read filtering for tumor transcriptome and immune sequencing. TCRdb ran MiXCR on the reads and lists one entry per CDR3 protein. The data hold around 130,000 distinct CDR3 sequences, with roughly an eighth observed a single time. The sequenced material came from a population of CD138-negative cells sorted from bone marrow. The receptor source for this set is a donor over 35 with multiple myeloma. The CDR3 runs from the conserved cysteine through the conserved F or W. D genes are given only for firm matches. Expanded clones get a size class; other rows say once, few or many, or leave the size out.

>TRBJ2-7|13|NA|TRBV3-1|many
CASTNTPPHEQYF
TGTGCCAGCACCAACACCCCCCCCCACGAGCAGTACTTC
>TRBJ1-1|13|TRBD1|TRBV7-9|many
CASSQGARTEAFF
TGTGCCAGCAGCCAGGGGGCGAGGACTGAAGCTTTCTTT
>TRBJ1-1|13|NA|TRBV29-1|NA
CSVEARMNTEAFF
TGCAGCGTTGAGGCCCGAATGAACACTGAAGCTTTCTTT
>TRBJ2-1|14|NA|TRBV19|many
CASTWAGRSGEQFF
TGTGCCAGTACCTGGGCGGGAAGATCTGGAGAGCAGTTCTTC
>TRBJ2-5|14|NA|TRBV7-9|many
CASSGTGQQETQYF
TGTGCCAGCAGCGGAACTGGACAGCAAGAGACCCAGTACTTC
>TRBJ2-7|17|NA|TRBV12-3/TRBV12-4|many
CASSLAYSSGISYEQYF
TGTGCCAGCAGTTTAGCGTATTCGTCGGGAATCTCCTACGAGCAGTACTTC
>TRBJ2-1|15|TRBD2|TRBV5-1|many
CASSLAGGTHNEQFF
TGCGCCAGCAGCTTAGCGGGAGGAACCCACAATGAGCAGTTCTTC
>TRBJ1-5|19|TRBD1|TRBV19|many
CASSISYTPGRTGNQPQHF
TGTGCCAGTAGTATTTCGTACACTCCCGGTCGGACAGGGAATCAGCCCCAGCATTTT
>TRBJ1-2|16|TRBD1|TRBV5-1|many
CASSLAGTATNYGYTF
TGCGCCAGCAGCTTGGCCGGGACAGCTACTAACTATGGCTACACCTTC
>TRBJ2-5|15|TRBD2|TRBV10-1|NA
CASRPRGGSEKTQYF
TGCGCCAGCAGGCCACGCGGGGGAAGTGAGAAGACCCAGTACTTC
>TRBJ1-4|16|NA|TRBV27|many
CASSFWRGATNEKLFF
TGTGCCAGCAGTTTCTGGCGGGGAGCAACTAATGAAAAACTGTTTTTT
>TRBJ2-7|13|TRBD2|TRBV20-1|many
CSAFREAGGEQYF
TGCAGTGCTTTTCGGGAGGCCGGGGGCGAGCAGTACTTC
>TRBJ2-2|16|NA|TRBV20-1|many
CSARDLGRQRVGELFF
TGCAGTGCTAGAGATCTAGGGCGGCAGCGCGTCGGGGAGCTGTTTTTT
>TRBJ2-7|16|NA|TRBV7-9|few
CASSLVVEHRAWEQYF
TGTGCCAGCAGCTTAGTCGTTGAGCACAGGGCCTGGGAGCAGTACTTC
>TRBJ2-1|15|NA|TRBV3-1|many
CASSPRAYSYNEQFF
TGTGCCAGCAGCCCCCGGGCTTACTCCTACAATGAGCAGTTCTTC
>TRBJ2-3|14|NA|TRBV6-6|many
CASSYPTKTDTQYF
TGTGCCAGCAGTTACCCGACAAAAACAGATACGCAGTATTTT
>TRBJ2-7|15|TRBD2|TRBV27|many
CASSLSSGRTYEQYF
TGTGCCAGCAGCCTATCTAGCGGGAGAACCTACGAGCAGTACTTC
>TRBJ2-5|17|NA|TRBV29-1|many
CSVEDRIATEGRETQYF
TGCAGCGTTGAAGATCGGATTGCGACAGAAGGGAGGGAGACCCAGTACTTC